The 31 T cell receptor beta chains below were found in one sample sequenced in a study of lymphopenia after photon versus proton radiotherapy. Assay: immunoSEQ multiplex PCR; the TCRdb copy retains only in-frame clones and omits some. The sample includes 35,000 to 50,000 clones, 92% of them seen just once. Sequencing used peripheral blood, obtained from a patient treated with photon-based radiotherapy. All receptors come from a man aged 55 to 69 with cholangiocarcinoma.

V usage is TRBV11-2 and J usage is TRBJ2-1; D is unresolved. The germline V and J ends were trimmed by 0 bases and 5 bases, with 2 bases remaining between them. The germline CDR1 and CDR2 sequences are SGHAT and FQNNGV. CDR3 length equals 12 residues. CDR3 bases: TGTGCCAGCAGCTTAGAGGACAATGAGCAGTTCTTC. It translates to CASSLEDNEQFF.

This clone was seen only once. Here the CDR3 reads CASSLFSTEAFF. CDR3 sequence (DNA): TGTGCCAGCAGCTTGTTTTCCACTGAAGCTTTCTTT. J is TRBJ1-1 and V is TRBV5-4, with D hard to call. Looked up from germline, CDR1 is SGHNT and CDR2 is YYREEE (reference sequence). The CDR3 runs 12 residues. V shed 1 base and J shed 4 bases, with 5 bases lying between them.

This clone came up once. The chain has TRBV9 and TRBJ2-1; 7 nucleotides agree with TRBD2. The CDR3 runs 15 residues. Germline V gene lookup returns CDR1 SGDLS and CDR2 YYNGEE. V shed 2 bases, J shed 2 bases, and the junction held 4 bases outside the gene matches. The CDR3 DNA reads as TGTGCCAGCAGCGTGTCCGGGACTACCTACAATGAGCAGTTCTTC. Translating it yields CASSVSGTTYNEQFF.

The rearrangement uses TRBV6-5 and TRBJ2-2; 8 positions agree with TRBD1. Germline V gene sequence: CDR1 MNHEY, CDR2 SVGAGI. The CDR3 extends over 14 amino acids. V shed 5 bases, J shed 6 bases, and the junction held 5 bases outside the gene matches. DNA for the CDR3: TGTGCCAGCAGTCTACAGGGGGGCTCCGGGGAGCTGTTTTTT. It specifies CASSLQGGSGELFF.

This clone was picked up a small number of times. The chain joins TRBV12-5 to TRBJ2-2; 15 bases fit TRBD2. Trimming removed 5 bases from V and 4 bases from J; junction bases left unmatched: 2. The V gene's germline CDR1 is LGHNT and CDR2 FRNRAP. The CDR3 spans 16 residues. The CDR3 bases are TGTGCTAGTGGTCTGGGACTAGCGGGGGGCACCGGGGAGCTGTTTTTT. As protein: CASGLGLAGGTGELFF.

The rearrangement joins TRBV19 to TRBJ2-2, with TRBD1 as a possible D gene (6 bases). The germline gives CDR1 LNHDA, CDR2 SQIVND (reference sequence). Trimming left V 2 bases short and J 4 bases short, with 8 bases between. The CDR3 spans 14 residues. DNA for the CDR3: TGTGCCAGTAGTATACAGACAGGCACCGGGGAGCTGTTTTTT. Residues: CASSIQTGTGELFF. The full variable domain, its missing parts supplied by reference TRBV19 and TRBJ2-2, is DGGITQSPKYLFRKEGQNVTLSCEQNLNHDAMYWYRQDPGQGLRLIYYSQIVNDFQKGDIAEGYSVSREKKESFPLTVTSAQKNPTAFYLCASSIQTGTGELFFGEGSRLTVL.

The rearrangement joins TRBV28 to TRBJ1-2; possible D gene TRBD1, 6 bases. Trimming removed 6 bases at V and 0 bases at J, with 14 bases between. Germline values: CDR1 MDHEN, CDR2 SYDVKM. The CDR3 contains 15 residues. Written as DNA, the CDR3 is TGTGCCAGCAGCCGGACAGACCTAGCTAACTATGGCTACACCTTC. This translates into CASSRTDLANYGYTF.

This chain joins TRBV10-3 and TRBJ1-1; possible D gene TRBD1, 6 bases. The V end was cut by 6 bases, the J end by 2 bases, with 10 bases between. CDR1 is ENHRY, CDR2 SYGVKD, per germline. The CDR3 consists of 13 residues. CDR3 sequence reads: CAISKDSNTEAFF. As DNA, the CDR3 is TGTGCCATCAGCAAGGACAGCAACACTGAAGCTTTCTTT.

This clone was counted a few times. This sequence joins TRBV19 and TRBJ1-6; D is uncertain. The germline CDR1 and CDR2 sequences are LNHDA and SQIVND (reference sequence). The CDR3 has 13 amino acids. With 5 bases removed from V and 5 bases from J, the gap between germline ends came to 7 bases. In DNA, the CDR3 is TGTGCCAGTAGTTGGCCAGATAATTCACCCCTCCACTTT. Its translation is CASSWPDNSPLHF.

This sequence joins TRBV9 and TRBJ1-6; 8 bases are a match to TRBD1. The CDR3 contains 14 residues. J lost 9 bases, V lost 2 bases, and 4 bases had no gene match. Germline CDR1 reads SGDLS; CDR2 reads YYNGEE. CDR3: CASSVGTGTSPLHF. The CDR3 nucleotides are TGTGCCAGCAGCGTCGGGACAGGTACTTCACCCCTCCACTTT.

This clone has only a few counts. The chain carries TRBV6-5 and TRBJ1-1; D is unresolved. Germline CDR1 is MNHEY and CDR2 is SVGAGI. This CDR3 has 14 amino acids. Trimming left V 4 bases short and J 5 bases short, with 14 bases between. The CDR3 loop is CASSFPGPGTEAFF. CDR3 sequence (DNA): TGTGCCAGCAGTTTCCCCGGGCCGGGAACTGAAGCTTTCTTT.

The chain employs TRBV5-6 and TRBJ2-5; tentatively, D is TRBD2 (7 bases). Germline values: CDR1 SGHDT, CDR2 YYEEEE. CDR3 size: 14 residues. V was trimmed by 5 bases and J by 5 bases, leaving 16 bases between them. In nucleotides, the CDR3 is TGTGCCAGCAGTGGGGGGGCCCTTGGGGAGACCCAGTACTTC. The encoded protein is CASSGGALGETQYF.

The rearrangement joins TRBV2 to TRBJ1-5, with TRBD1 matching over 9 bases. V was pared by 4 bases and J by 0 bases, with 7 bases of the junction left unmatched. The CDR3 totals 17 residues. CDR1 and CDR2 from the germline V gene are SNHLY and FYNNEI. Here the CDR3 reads CASSGTGGLNSNQPQHF. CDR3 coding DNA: TGTGCCAGCAGTGGAACAGGGGGCTTGAATAGCAATCAGCCCCAGCATTTT. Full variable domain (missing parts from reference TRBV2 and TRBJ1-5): EPEVTQTPSHQVTQMGQEVILRCVPISNHLYFYWYRQILGQKVEFLVSFYNNEISEKSEIFDDQFSVERPDGSNFTLKIRSTKLEDSAMYFCASSGTGGLNSNQPQHFGDGTRLSIL.

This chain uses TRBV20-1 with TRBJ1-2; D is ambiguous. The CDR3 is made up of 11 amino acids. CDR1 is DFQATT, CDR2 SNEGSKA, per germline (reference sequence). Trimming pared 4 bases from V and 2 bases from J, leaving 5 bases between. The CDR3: CSATGNYGYTF. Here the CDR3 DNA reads TGCAGTGCTACCGGGAACTATGGCTACACCTTC.

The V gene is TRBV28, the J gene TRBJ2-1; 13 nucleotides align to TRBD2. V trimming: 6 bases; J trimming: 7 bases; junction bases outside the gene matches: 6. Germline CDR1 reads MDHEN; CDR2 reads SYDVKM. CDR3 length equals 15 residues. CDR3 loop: CASSRLAGGVNEQFF. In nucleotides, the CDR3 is TGTGCCAGCAGCCGACTAGCGGGGGGTGTAAATGAGCAGTTCTTC.

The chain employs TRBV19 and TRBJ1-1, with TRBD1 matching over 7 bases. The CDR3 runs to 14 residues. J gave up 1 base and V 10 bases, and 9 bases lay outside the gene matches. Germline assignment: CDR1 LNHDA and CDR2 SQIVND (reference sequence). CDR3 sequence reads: CATTIGTANTEAFF. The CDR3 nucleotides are TGTGCCACCACGATTGGGACAGCGAACACTGAAGCTTTCTTT.

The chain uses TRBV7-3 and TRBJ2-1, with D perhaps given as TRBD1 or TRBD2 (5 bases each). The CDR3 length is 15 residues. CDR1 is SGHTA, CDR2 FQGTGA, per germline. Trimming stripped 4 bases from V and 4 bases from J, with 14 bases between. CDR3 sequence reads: CASSSTGTGYNEQFF. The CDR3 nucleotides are TGTGCCAGCAGCTCAACCGGGACGGGATACAATGAGCAGTTCTTC.

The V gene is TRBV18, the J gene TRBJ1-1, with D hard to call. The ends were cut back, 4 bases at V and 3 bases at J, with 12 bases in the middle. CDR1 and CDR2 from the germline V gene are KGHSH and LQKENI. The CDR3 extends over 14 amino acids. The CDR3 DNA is TGTGCCAGCTCACACAACGTGTGGGACACTGAAGCTTTCTTT. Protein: CASSHNVWDTEAFF.

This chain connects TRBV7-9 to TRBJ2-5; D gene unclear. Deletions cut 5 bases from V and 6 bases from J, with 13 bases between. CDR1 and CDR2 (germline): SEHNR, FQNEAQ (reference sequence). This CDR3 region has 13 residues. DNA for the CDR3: TGTGCCAGCAGCCCTGTTGCAACCCAGACCCAGTACTTC. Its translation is CASSPVATQTQYF.

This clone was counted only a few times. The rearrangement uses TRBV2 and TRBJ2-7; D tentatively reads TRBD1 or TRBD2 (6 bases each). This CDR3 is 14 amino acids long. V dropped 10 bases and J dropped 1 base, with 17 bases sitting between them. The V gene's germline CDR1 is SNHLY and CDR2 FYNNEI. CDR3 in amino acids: CATGPGAGSYEQYF. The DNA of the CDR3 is TGTGCCACCGGGCCGGGGGCAGGTTCCTACGAGCAGTACTTC.

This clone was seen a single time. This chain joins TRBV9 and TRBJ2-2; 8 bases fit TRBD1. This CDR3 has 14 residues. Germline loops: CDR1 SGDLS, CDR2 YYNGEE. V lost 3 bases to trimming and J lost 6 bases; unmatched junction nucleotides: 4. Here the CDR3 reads CASSEQGAAGELFF. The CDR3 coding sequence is TGTGCCAGCAGCGAGCAGGGGGCGGCCGGGGAGCTGTTTTTT.

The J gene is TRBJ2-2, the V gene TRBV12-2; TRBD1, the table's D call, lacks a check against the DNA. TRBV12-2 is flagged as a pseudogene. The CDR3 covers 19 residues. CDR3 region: CASRPTPGQPESNTGELFF. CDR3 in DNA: TGTGCAAGTCGCCCAACTCCGGGACAGCCTGAATCGAACACCGGGGAGCTGTTTTTT.

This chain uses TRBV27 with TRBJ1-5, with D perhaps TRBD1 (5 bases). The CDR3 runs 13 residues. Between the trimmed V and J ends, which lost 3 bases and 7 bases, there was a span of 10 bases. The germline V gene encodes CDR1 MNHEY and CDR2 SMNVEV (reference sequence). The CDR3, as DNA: TGTGCCAGCAGTTTGCTCCAGGGACAGCCCCAGCATTTT. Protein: CASSLLQGQPQHF.

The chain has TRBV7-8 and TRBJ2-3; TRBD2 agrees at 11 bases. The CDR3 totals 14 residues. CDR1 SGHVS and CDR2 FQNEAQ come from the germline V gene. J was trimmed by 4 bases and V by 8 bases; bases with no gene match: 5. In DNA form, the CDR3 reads TGTGCCAGCGGCGGGACTAGCGGCGCAGATACGCAGTATTTT. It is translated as CASGGTSGADTQYF.

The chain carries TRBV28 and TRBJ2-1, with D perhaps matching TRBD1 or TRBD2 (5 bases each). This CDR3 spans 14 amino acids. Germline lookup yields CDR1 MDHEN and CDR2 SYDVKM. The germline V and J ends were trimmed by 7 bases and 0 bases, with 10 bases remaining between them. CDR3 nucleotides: TGTGCCAGCACCGGGGCGGACTCCTACAATGAGCAGTTCTTC. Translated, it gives CASTGADSYNEQFF.

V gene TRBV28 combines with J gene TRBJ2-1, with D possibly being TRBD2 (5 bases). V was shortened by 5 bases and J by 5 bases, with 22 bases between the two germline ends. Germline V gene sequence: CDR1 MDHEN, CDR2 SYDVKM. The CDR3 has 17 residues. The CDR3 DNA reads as TGTGCCAGCAGTCCACCCAATGCCGGGAAAGCAAACAATGAGCAGTTCTTC. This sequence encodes CASSPPNAGKANNEQFF.

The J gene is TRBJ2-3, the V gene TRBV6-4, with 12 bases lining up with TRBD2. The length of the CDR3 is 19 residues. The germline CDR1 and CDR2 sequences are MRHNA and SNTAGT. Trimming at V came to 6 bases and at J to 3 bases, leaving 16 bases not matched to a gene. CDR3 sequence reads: CASRHPLAGGAFGTDTQYF. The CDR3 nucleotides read TGTGCCAGCAGGCACCCACTAGCGGGAGGTGCGTTCGGGACAGATACGCAGTATTTT.

CDR3 DNA sequence: TGTGCCAGCAACCGACAGGGCAGTCAGCCCCAGCATTTT. Amino acids: CASNRQGSQPQHF. The J gene is TRBJ1-5, the V gene TRBV5-6; 7 nucleotides match TRBD1. CDR3 length: 13 residues. The J segment lost 6 bases and the V segment lost 6 bases, leaving 6 bases of the junction unmatched. CDR1 and CDR2 from the germline V gene are SGHDT and YYEEEE.

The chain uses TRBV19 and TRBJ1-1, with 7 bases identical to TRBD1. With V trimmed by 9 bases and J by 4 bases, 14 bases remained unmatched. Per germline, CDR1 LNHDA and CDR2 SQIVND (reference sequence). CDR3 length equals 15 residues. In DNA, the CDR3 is TGTGCCAGCAGAAGACAGGGAATAAGGGGCACTGAAGCTTTCTTT. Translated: CASRRQGIRGTEAFF.

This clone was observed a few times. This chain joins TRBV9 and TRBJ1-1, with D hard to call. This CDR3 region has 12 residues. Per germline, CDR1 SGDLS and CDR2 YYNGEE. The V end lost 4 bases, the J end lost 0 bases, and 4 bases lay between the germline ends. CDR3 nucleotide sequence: TGTGCCAGCAGCCCGATGAACACTGAAGCTTTCTTT. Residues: CASSPMNTEAFF. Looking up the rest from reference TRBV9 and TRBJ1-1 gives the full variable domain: DSGVTQTPKHLITATGQRVTLRCSPRSGDLSVYWYQQSLDQGLQFLIQYYNGEERAKGNILERFSAQQFPDLHSELNLSSLELGDSALYFCASSPMNTEAFFGQGTRLTVV.

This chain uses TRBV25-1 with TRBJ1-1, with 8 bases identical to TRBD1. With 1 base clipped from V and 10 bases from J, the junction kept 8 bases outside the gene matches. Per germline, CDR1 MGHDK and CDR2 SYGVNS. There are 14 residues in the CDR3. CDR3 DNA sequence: TGTGCCAGCAGTGAATTTGACAGGGGAGGAGGAGCTTTCTTT. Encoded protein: CASSEFDRGGGAFF.